This T cell receptor (beta chain) was captured by sequencing in a study of cytomegalovirus exposure and HLA in healthy donors. The sample holds one count of this clone. The antigen remains unidentified. General observations from the study: In vitro confirmation showed three CMV-associated chains to be CMV antigen specific.

The PCR had 60 Vbeta and 13 Jbeta primers. Produced via immunoSEQ multiplex PCR; TCRdb's table is partial and in-frame only. The sample records around 72,000 clones, around three quarters being singletons. This CDR3 is built from 15 residues. Per the germline V gene, CDR1 is SGHRS and CDR2 is YFSETQ. Trimming removed 0 bases from V and 1 base from J; junction bases left unmatched: 2. The clonotype was recovered from a man over 45 in good health and CMV-seronegative. The rearrangement joins TRBV5-1 to TRBJ2-7; 9 bases agree with TRBD1. The sample was PBMCs. The CDR3 DNA is TGCGCCAGCAGCTTGGTAGGGACAGGGTCCTACGAGCAGTACTTC. Protein: CASSLVGTGSYEQYF.